The 32 T cell receptor beta chains listed next were all sequenced from one sample in a study of OX40 agonist ivuxolimab in advanced cancers. TCRdb's table, derived via immunoSEQ multiplex PCR, lists solely in-frame clones and lacks some. The table shows tens of thousands of clones, with more than 75% occurring only once. The material sequenced was CD4+ or CD8+ T cells sorted from blood, taken in a trial of the OX40 agonist ivuxolimab. The origin of the receptors is an adult with an advanced solid tumor such as melanoma, head and neck, liver or kidney cancer.

The chain recombines TRBV13 with TRBJ2-1; weak D call: TRBD1 (5 bases). Germline-derived CDR1 and CDR2 are PRHDT and FYEKMQ (reference sequence). The ends were cut back, 1 base at V and 9 bases at J, with 10 bases in the middle. The CDR3 totals 13 residues. The CDR3 here is CASSLVRGREQFF. CDR3 nucleotides: TGTGCCAGCAGCTTAGTTAGGGGCCGTGAGCAGTTCTTC.

The rearrangement joins TRBV4-1 to TRBJ1-2; maybe TRBD1 (5 bases). Germline loops: CDR1 MGHRA, CDR2 YSYEKL. The CDR3 loop spans 15 amino acids. Trimming took off 4 bases at V and 3 bases at J, with 15 bases between the two ends. CDR3 bases: TGCGCCAGCAGCCCCTTGGGGCTAGGGGACTATGGCTACACCTTC. The encoded protein is CASSPLGLGDYGYTF.

This rearrangement joins TRBV28 to TRBJ2-5; TRBD2 aligns across 8 bases. CDR1 and CDR2 from the germline V gene are MDHEN and SYDVKM. The CDR3 loop spans 15 amino acids. The V gene end was trimmed by 6 bases and the J gene end by 5 bases; junction bases not matched to a gene: 11. The CDR3 nucleotides read TGTGCCAGCAGCCTCTGGACTAGCATCGCTGAGACCCAGTACTTC. It encodes CASSLWTSIAETQYF.

The rearrangement uses TRBV5-1 and TRBJ2-3; tentative D call: TRBD1 (5 bases). Trimming took off 4 bases at V and 2 bases at J, with 17 bases between the two ends. Germline lookup yields CDR1 SGHRS and CDR2 YFSETQ. This CDR3 contains 16 residues. Here the CDR3 reads CASSDTSRALTDTQYF. The DNA of the CDR3 is TGCGCCAGCAGCGATACTTCCAGGGCCCTCACAGATACGCAGTATTTT.

The V gene is TRBV4-2, the J gene TRBJ2-1; D is unresolved. This CDR3 contains 15 residues. From germline, CDR1 is LGHNA and CDR2 YNFKEQ. V dropped 0 bases and J dropped 3 bases, with 9 bases sitting between them. The CDR3 here is CASSQDRANYNEQFF. As DNA, the CDR3 is TGTGCCAGCAGCCAAGATCGGGCGAACTACAATGAGCAGTTCTTC.

The chain recombines TRBV19 with TRBJ2-3; D gene unclear. Germline V gene sequence: CDR1 LNHDA, CDR2 SQIVND (reference sequence). The CDR3 has 15 residues. Trimming stripped 8 bases from V and 3 bases from J, with 18 bases between. The CDR3 sequence: CASSTSATGTDTQYF. The CDR3 coding sequence is TGTGCCAGTTCGACAAGCGCCACGGGTACAGATACGCAGTATTTT.

V gene TRBV4-1 combines with J gene TRBJ1-1; no clear D. Germline V gene sequence: CDR1 MGHRA, CDR2 YSYEKL. Trimming stripped 1 base from V and 4 bases from J, with 4 bases between. The CDR3 extends over 12 amino acids. CDR3 sequence reads: CASSQGRTEAFF. The CDR3 nucleotides are TGCGCCAGCAGCCAAGGACGCACTGAAGCTTTCTTT.

The chain links TRBV28 to TRBJ2-7; D is ambiguous. The CDR3 totals 11 residues. V was clipped by 6 bases and J by 1 base, with 4 bases between them. Looked up from germline, CDR1 is MDHEN and CDR2 is SYDVKM. CDR3 coding DNA: TGTGCCAGCAGCGTTTCCTACGAGCAGTACTTC. Translation gives CASSVSYEQYF.

The rearrangement joins TRBV4-1 to TRBJ2-1; 9 bases line up with TRBD2. This CDR3 spans 16 amino acids. Trimming cost V 0 bases and J 8 bases; bases outside gene matches: 8. In germline, CDR1 is MGHRA, CDR2 YSYEKL. CDR3 nucleotide sequence: TGCGCCAGCAGCCAAGATCAGCGGGGGGCGACCGATGAGCAGTTCTTC. As protein: CASSQDQRGATDEQFF.

The chain carries TRBV18 and TRBJ2-5; a weak D match, TRBD1 (6 bases). The CDR3 runs 16 residues. Trimming left V 3 bases short and J 0 bases short, with 14 bases between. CDR1 and CDR2 (germline): KGHSH, LQKENI. The DNA for the CDR3 is TGTGCCAGCTCACCTCCCCCCACAGGGTACCAAGAGACCCAGTACTTC. The encoded protein is CASSPPPTGYQETQYF.

The V gene is TRBV15, the J gene TRBJ2-2, with D possibly being TRBD2 (6 bases). Germline lookup yields CDR1 LNHNV and CDR2 YYDKDF (reference sequence). Trimming cost V 4 bases and J 3 bases, with 12 bases left between them. This CDR3 has 15 amino acids. The CDR3 loop is CATSNRDWDTGELFF. The CDR3 nucleotides are TGTGCCACCAGCAACCGGGACTGGGACACCGGGGAGCTGTTTTTT.

This sequence joins TRBV6-5 and TRBJ1-1; a possible D gene is TRBD1 (5 bases). CDR1 is MNHEY, CDR2 SVGAGI, per germline. The V end was cut by 6 bases, the J end by 7 bases, with 21 bases between. The CDR3 totals 15 residues. This CDR3 is CASRPVGGGWDEAFF. The CDR3 DNA reads as TGTGCCAGCAGGCCCGTCGGGGGGGGTTGGGATGAAGCTTTCTTT.

The chain has TRBV19 and TRBJ1-6; D might be TRBD1 (6 bases). Germline values: CDR1 LNHDA, CDR2 SQIVND (reference sequence). The CDR3 is 15 amino acids. V lost 5 bases and J lost 10, with 18 bases in between. CDR3 sequence reads: CASSPREGGRSPLHF. Here the CDR3 DNA reads TGTGCCAGTAGTCCCCGTGAGGGGGGGCGATCACCCCTCCACTTT.

The chain has TRBV7-2 and TRBJ2-1; tentative D call: TRBD2 (7 bases). With 1 base removed from V and 7 bases from J, the gap between germline ends came to 14 bases. CDR1 and CDR2 from the germline V gene are SGHTA and FQGNSA. This CDR3 contains 15 residues. CDR3 coding DNA: TGTGCCAGCAGCTTAGATGGGGGGGCCGGGAATGAGCAGTTCTTC. Protein: CASSLDGGAGNEQFF.

This chain uses TRBV2 with TRBJ1-2; 10 nucleotides match TRBD1. This CDR3 has 15 residues. The J segment lost 4 bases and the V segment lost 3 bases, leaving 5 bases of the junction unmatched. Germline V CDR1 and CDR2: SNHLY, FYNNEI. The CDR3 here is CASSDPGTGVYGYTF. CDR3 in DNA: TGTGCCAGCAGTGACCCGGGGACAGGGGTCTATGGCTACACCTTC.

V is TRBV13 and J is TRBJ1-2; maybe TRBD1 (6 bases). CDR3 length equals 16 residues. V was shortened by 5 bases and J by 6 bases, with 22 bases between the two germline ends. Germline V CDR1 and CDR2: PRHDT, FYEKMQ (reference sequence). CDR3 region: CASSPPSRPGEDGYTF. The DNA of the CDR3 is TGTGCCAGCAGCCCGCCAAGCCGGCCAGGGGAGGATGGCTACACCTTC.

This clone has more than one count but fewer than ten. The V and J genes are TRBV6-5 and TRBJ2-5; the D gene could be TRBD1 or TRBD2 (5 bases each). CDR1 MNHEY and CDR2 SVGAGI come from the germline V gene. The V end was cut by 0 bases, the J end by 6 bases, with 17 bases between. This CDR3 is built from 16 residues. The CDR3 nucleotides read TGTGCCAGCAGTTACTCGGTGGCGAGGGGATCGAAGACCCAGTACTTC. Protein: CASSYSVARGSKTQYF.

V usage is TRBV7-9 and J usage is TRBJ1-4; the match to TRBD1 covers 8 bases. Germline V CDR1 and CDR2: SEHNR, FQNEAQ (reference sequence). Trimming took 4 bases from V and 6 from J; bases not matched to a gene: 4. The CDR3 has 14 amino acids. The CDR3 region is CASSSGTGDEKLFF. In nucleotides, the CDR3 is TGTGCCAGCAGCTCCGGGACAGGAGATGAAAAACTGTTTTTT.

The genes are TRBV27 and TRBJ2-7, with 7 bases lining up with TRBD1. J gave up 4 bases and V 0 bases, and 9 bases lay outside the gene matches. The CDR3 totals 16 residues. From germline, CDR1 is MNHEY and CDR2 SMNVEV (reference sequence). In DNA, the CDR3 is TGTGCCAGCAGTTTATCGACAGGGTATAGTTCTTACGAGCAGTACTTC. Translation gives CASSLSTGYSSYEQYF.

The table lists this clone with a few counts. This sequence joins TRBV4-1 and TRBJ1-5, with 7 positions matching TRBD1. The V segment lost 3 bases and the J segment 4 bases; nucleotides outside the gene matches: 3. The CDR3 is 14 residues long. CDR1 MGHRA and CDR2 YSYEKL come from the germline V gene. CDR3 residues: CASSQVGQNQPQHF. The CDR3 coding sequence is TGCGCCAGCAGCCAGGTGGGACAGAATCAGCCCCAGCATTTT.

J is TRBJ2-2 and V is TRBV9, with 12 bases identical to TRBD2. The CDR3 consists of 19 residues. The ends lost 2 bases at V and 2 bases at J; junction bases unmatched: 10. Per the germline V gene, CDR1 is SGDLS and CDR2 is YYNGEE. CDR3 coding DNA: TGTGCCAGCAGCGTCTCTCTACTAGCGGGGGGCGACAACACCGGGGAGCTGTTTTTT. Its protein product is CASSVSLLAGGDNTGELFF.

The V and J genes are TRBV7-3 and TRBJ2-6; D not certain. The germline CDR1 and CDR2 sequences are SGHTA and FQGTGA. V lost 3 bases and J 1 base, leaving 10 bases between the germline ends. CDR3 length: 16 residues. Written as DNA, the CDR3 is TGTGCCAGCAGCTTGTCCCCACTTTCTGGGGCCAACGTCCTGACTTTC. It specifies CASSLSPLSGANVLTF. Full variable domain (remainder filled in from reference TRBV7-3 and TRBJ2-6): GAGVSQTPSNKVTEKGKYVELRCDPISGHTALYWYRQSLGQGPEFLIYFQGTGAADDSGLPNDRFFAVRPEGSVSTLKIQRTERGDSAVYLCASSLSPLSGANVLTFGAGSRLTVL.

CDR3 sequence (DNA): TGCAGCGTTGATCCGGGGGCCAACACTGAAGCTTTCTTT. This sequence encodes CSVDPGANTEAFF. This rearrangement joins TRBV29-1 to TRBJ1-1; D is possibly TRBD1 (6 bases). The CDR3 length is 13 residues. The germline V gene has CDR1 SQVTM and CDR2 ANQGSEA. The germline V and J ends were trimmed by 3 bases and 2 bases, with 10 bases remaining between them.

This chain uses TRBV7-2 with TRBJ1-4; D call uncertain. CDR1 SGHTA and CDR2 FQGNSA come from the germline V gene. Trimming cost V 3 bases and J 13 bases, with 12 bases left between them. The length of the CDR3 is 12 residues. The CDR3 DNA reads as TGTGCCAGCAGCTTTTGGAAAGGTTCACTGTTTTTT. The encoded protein is CASSFWKGSLFF.

The chain couples TRBV10-1 to TRBJ2-2; TRBD1 is a possible D gene (5 bases). V lost 3 bases, J lost 2 bases, and 10 bases lay in between. The CDR3 has 15 residues. Germline V gene data show CDR1 as WNHNN and CDR2 as SYGVQD (reference sequence). This CDR3 is CASSEVTANTGELFF. In DNA form, the CDR3 reads TGCGCCAGCAGTGAAGTGACAGCCAACACCGGGGAGCTGTTTTTT.

This clone was seen once. V gene TRBV7-9 combines with J gene TRBJ2-7; TRBD1 agrees at 9 bases. Germline assignment: CDR1 SEHNR and CDR2 FQNEAQ (reference sequence). With V trimmed by 5 bases and J by 5 bases, 16 bases remained unmatched. CDR3 length: 17 residues. The CDR3 loop is CASSGRLGTGLVHEQYF. In DNA form, the CDR3 reads TGTGCCAGCAGCGGGCGCCTGGGGACAGGGCTCGTCCACGAGCAGTACTTC.

The chain has TRBV9 and TRBJ1-1, with D uncertain. The V end lost 4 bases, the J end lost 6 bases, and 10 bases lay between the germline ends. This CDR3 spans 12 amino acids. Looked up from germline, CDR1 is SGDLS and CDR2 is YYNGEE. CDR3 loop: CASSSTGAEAFF. CDR3 DNA: TGTGCCAGCAGCTCTACTGGGGCTGAAGCTTTCTTT.

The chain uses TRBV7-9 and TRBJ2-7; D gene uncertain. The CDR3 loop spans 15 amino acids. The V gene's germline CDR1 is SEHNR and CDR2 FQNEAQ (reference sequence). Deletions cut 5 bases from V and 2 bases from J, with 16 bases between. CDR3 amino acids: CASSPSIGRPYEQYF. CDR3 coding DNA: TGTGCCAGCAGCCCCTCCATAGGCAGGCCCTACGAGCAGTACTTC.

This chain connects TRBV13 to TRBJ1-2, with D hard to call. V was pared by 2 bases and J by 4 bases, with 14 bases between. Germline V CDR1 and CDR2: PRHDT, FYEKMQ (reference sequence). CDR3 length equals 15 residues. The CDR3 region has the DNA TGTGCCAGCAGCTTATTTGGGCAGGCGTTCTATGGCTACACCTTC. This translates into CASSLFGQAFYGYTF.

The CDR3 DNA reads as TGTGCCAGTAGTATCCTCTTCCAGACAGCCTATGAAGCTTTCTTT. This encodes CASSILFQTAYEAFF. V and J are TRBV19 and TRBJ1-1; a weak D match, TRBD1 (5 bases). Germline V gives CDR1 LNHDA, CDR2 SQIVND (reference sequence). V dropped 3 bases and J dropped 7 bases, with 18 bases sitting between them. This CDR3 spans 15 amino acids.

The V gene is TRBV9, the J gene TRBJ2-7; a possible D gene is TRBD2 (5 bases). Germline-derived CDR1 and CDR2 are SGDLS and YYNGEE. This CDR3 has 14 residues. The V gene lost 4 bases and the J gene lost 2 bases, with 13 bases spanning the gap. CDR3 bases: TGTGCCAGCAGCACAACCAACGGGGCCTACGAGCAGTACTTC. This codes for CASSTTNGAYEQYF.

The chain employs TRBV2 and TRBJ1-2; D possibly corresponds to TRBD1 (5 bases). The CDR3 contains 16 residues. The V and J ends lost 6 bases and 2 bases respectively, with 19 bases between them. Germline CDR1 SNHLY, CDR2 FYNNEI. The CDR3 loop reads CASSDNLGRTNYGYTF. The CDR3 region has the DNA TGTGCCAGCAGCGATAACTTGGGACGGACCAACTATGGCTACACCTTC.